This T cell receptor (beta chain) was profiled in a study of early T cells in non-severe SARS-CoV-2 infection. Study-wide context: The input, bulk RNA from unsorted whole blood, was sequenced, and chains were unpaired. Notes on the study in general: Using VDJdb, the matching emphasized anti-spike CD8 responses while missing private and CD4 specificities.

This clonotype was observed a few times. As yet, its antigen is unknown. The germline V gene encodes CDR1 MGHRA and CDR2 YSYEKL. The V end lost 3 bases, the J end lost 0 bases, and 18 bases lay between the germline ends. The CDR3 totals 18 residues. Separate cDNA molecules each had unique molecular identifiers attached to them. Each CDR3 protein gets one entry after TCRdb re-called the 5' RACE reads with MiXCR. The table shows 50,000 or so distinct CDR3 sequences, with over 3.5% occurring only once. Sequenced sample: whole blood. The chain combines TRBV4-1 with TRBJ2-1, with no clear D. The TCR was taken from an adult who was a healthcare worker with PCR-confirmed SARS-CoV-2 infection or an uninfected control (not recorded which). The CDR3 loop is CASSHVDLGFSSYNEQFF. The CDR3 DNA follows: TGCGCCAGCAGCCATGTCGACTTGGGATTCAGCTCCTACAATGAGCAGTTCTTC.